One and the same sample provided the 32 T cell receptor beta chains below, sequenced in a study of T-cell memory formation after mild COVID-19. One entry per CDR3 protein, called by TCRdb with MiXCR from the 5' RACE reads. The sample lists 390,000 or so distinct CDR3 sequences, more than 15% occurring once. Sequencing was performed on PBMCs or a T cell subset sorted from them (not recorded which). Receptor source: a man aged 18 to 30 who had mild COVID-19 (a few samples of this study predate the infection). Cell type and time point are not known.

V and J are TRBV6-2 or TRBV6-3 and TRBJ2-7; no firm D call. This CDR3 has 13 amino acids. In germline, CDR1 is MNHEY, CDR2 SVGEGT. The V end was cut by 4 bases, the J end by 1 base, with 8 bases between. The CDR3 nucleotides are TGTGCCAGCAGTTCTCTTACATCCTACGAGCAGTACGTC. Amino acid sequence: CASSSLTSYEQYV.

The table lists this clonotype with many counts. The chain combines TRBV28 with TRBJ2-7; the D is unclear. CDR1 is MDHEN and CDR2 is SYDVKM in the germline V gene. Trimming removed 6 bases from V and 3 bases from J, with 12 bases in between. The length of the CDR3 is 13 residues. CDR3 sequence reads: CASRPSEIYEQYV. DNA for the CDR3: TGTGCCAGCAGGCCGTCAGAAATCTACGAGCAGTACGTC.

The J gene is TRBJ2-6, the V gene TRBV18; the D gene is possibly TRBD2 (5 bases). Trimming cost V 4 bases and J 4 bases, with 14 bases left between them. Germline lookup yields CDR1 KGHSH and CDR2 LQKENI. This CDR3 comprises 16 residues. CDR3 sequence reads: CASSQRSGSGANVLTF. The CDR3 region has the DNA TGTGCCAGCTCACAAAGGTCGGGGAGCGGGGCCAACGTCCTGACTTTC.

The chain has TRBV29-1 and TRBJ1-4, with 7 bases that match TRBD1. The germline gives CDR1 SQVTM, CDR2 ANQGSEA. V lost 7 bases, J lost 5 bases, and 10 bases stayed unmatched. The CDR3 loop spans 14 amino acids. CDR3 bases: TGCAGCGGTAGATCCGGGACAGAGAATGAAAAACTGTTTTTT. Its translation: CSGRSGTENEKLFF.

The sample holds many counts of this clonotype. The chain combines TRBV4-1 with TRBJ2-1, with 12 bases fitting TRBD2. Germline CDR1 is MGHRA and CDR2 is YSYEKL. This CDR3 has 14 residues. The V segment lost 3 bases and the J segment 10 bases; nucleotides outside the gene matches: 4. CDR3: CASSHLAGGPEQFF. The CDR3 coding sequence is TGCGCCAGCAGCCATCTAGCGGGGGGGCCAGAGCAGTTCTTC.

This clonotype was found a few times. The chain recombines TRBV30 with TRBJ2-3, with D unclear. V was clipped by 1 base and J by 4 bases, with 9 bases between them. In germline, CDR1 is GTSNPN, CDR2 SVGIG (reference sequence). This CDR3 comprises 13 residues. In DNA form, the CDR3 reads TGTGCCTGGAGTGCGGGTTCGGCAGATACGCAGTATTTT. Protein product: CAWSAGSADTQYF.

This clonotype was seen more than once but under ten times. This chain joins TRBV5-4 and TRBJ2-3; the match to TRBD1 covers 7 bases. Germline CDR1 and CDR2: SGHNT and YYREEE (reference sequence). The CDR3 sequence is 16 residues long. Losses at the gene ends were 1 base for V and 0 bases for J; bases not matched to a gene: 5. The CDR3 coding sequence is TGTGCCAGCAGCTTGTCCCCAGGGGGAAGCACAGATACGCAGTATTTT. It codes for CASSLSPGGSTDTQYF. The full variable domain, its missing parts supplied by reference TRBV5-4 and TRBJ2-3, is ETGVTQSPTHLIKTRGQQVTLRCSSQSGHNTVSWYQQALGQGPQFIFQYYREEENGRGNFPPRFSGLQFPNYSSELNVNALELDDSALYLCASSLSPGGSTDTQYFGPGTRLTVL.

This clonotype was counted many times. This chain joins TRBV4-3 and TRBJ2-7; 7 bases map to TRBD1. V lost 1 base to trimming and J lost 2 bases; unmatched junction nucleotides: 2. Germline CDR1 and CDR2: LGHNA and YSLEER. This CDR3 is built from 14 residues. In DNA, the CDR3 is TGCGCCAGCAGCCAAGGTCAGGGGGCCTACGAGCAGTACTTC. Amino acids: CASSQGQGAYEQYF.

V usage is TRBV12-3 or TRBV12-4 and J usage is TRBJ1-1, with TRBD1 identical over 9 bases. The CDR3 sequence is 17 residues long. V shed 1 base and J 1 base; nucleotides not matched to a gene: 7. CDR3 nucleotides: TGTGCCAGCAGTTTAGGAAACAGGGGGCCGTGGAACACTGAAGCTTTCTTT. This gives the protein CASSLGNRGPWNTEAFF.

The CDR3, as DNA: TGTGCCAGCAGGAGAAACACCATATATTTT. It yields the protein CASRRNTIYF. The chain has TRBV12-3 or TRBV12-4 and TRBJ1-3, with unresolved D. This CDR3 has 10 residues. The V gene lost 6 bases and the J gene lost 5 bases, with 2 bases spanning the gap.

V is TRBV5-1 and J is TRBJ2-7, with 11 bases matching TRBD1. CDR1 and CDR2 from the germline V gene are SGHRS and YFSETQ. V was clipped by 2 bases and J by 3 bases; unmatched bases: 4. The CDR3 extends over 15 amino acids. CDR3 sequence: CASSLGQGAYYEQYF. The CDR3, as DNA: TGCGCCAGCAGCTTAGGACAGGGGGCTTACTACGAGCAGTACTTC.

The chain carries TRBV5-5 and TRBJ1-1; 7 bases agree with TRBD1. J was trimmed by 3 bases and V by 4 bases; bases with no gene match: 9. The length of the CDR3 is 15 residues. Germline-derived CDR1 and CDR2 are SGHKS and YYEKEE (reference sequence). CDR3 loop: CASSTHRGWDTEAFF. CDR3 nucleotide sequence: TGTGCCAGCAGCACCCACAGGGGTTGGGACACTGAAGCTTTCTTT.

To note about this clonotype: An end of the junction does not agree with germline; a read error may underlie this. This chain connects TRBV5-1 to TRBJ2-5; 7 positions match TRBD1. The CDR3 extends over 15 amino acids. In germline, CDR1 is SGHRS, CDR2 YFSETQ. This chain's CDR3 is CASRRQGDPQATQYF. CDR3 in DNA: TGCGCCAGCAGGCGACAGGGTGATCCCCAAGCGACCCAGTACTTC.

The chain couples TRBV29-1 to TRBJ1-2; tentatively, D is TRBD1 (5 bases). V was pared by 3 bases and J by 2 bases, with 10 bases between. Germline CDR1 reads SQVTM; CDR2 reads ANQGSEA. The length of the CDR3 is 13 residues. CDR3 residues: CSVEGPGNYGYTF. The CDR3 DNA reads as TGCAGCGTTGAGGGGCCAGGGAACTATGGCTACACCTTC.

This clonotype was seen more than once but under ten times. The chain links TRBV5-1 to TRBJ2-1; 9 nucleotides line up with TRBD1. Losses at the gene ends were 4 bases for V and 3 bases for J; bases not matched to a gene: 8. This CDR3 has 16 amino acids. Germline CDR1 is SGHRS and CDR2 is YFSETQ. The CDR3 here is CASSAVWDRDYNEQFF. CDR3 DNA sequence: TGCGCCAGCAGCGCGGTATGGGACAGGGACTACAATGAGCAGTTCTTC.

The CDR3 DNA sequence: TGTGCCAGCAGTACGGGACGGACTAGCAGTGCGTACGAGCAGTACGTC. Translated, it gives CASSTGRTSSAYEQYV. The chain has TRBV6-2 or TRBV6-3 and TRBJ2-7, with 8 bases aligning to TRBD2. Per germline, CDR1 MNHEY and CDR2 SVGEGT. J was trimmed by 4 bases and V by 5 bases; bases with no gene match: 13. CDR3 length: 16 residues.

This clonotype was observed at least ten times. The rearrangement uses TRBV9 and TRBJ2-7; D is unresolved. Trimming cost V 1 base and J 6 bases, with 11 bases left between them. This CDR3 contains 13 residues. Germline CDR1 reads SGDLS; CDR2 reads YYNGEE. CDR3 region: CASSVSPISEQYF. CDR3 bases: TGTGCCAGCAGCGTATCCCCCATCTCCGAGCAGTACTTC.

There are a few counts of this clonotype. The gene calls are TRBV3-1 and TRBJ1-1; D unclear. Per the germline V gene, CDR1 is LGHDT and CDR2 is YNNKEL (reference sequence). The CDR3 loop spans 13 amino acids. V gave up 4 bases and J gave up 3 bases, with 9 bases separating them. The CDR3 DNA reads as TGTGCCAGCAGCCGGAATGATGACACTGAAGCTTTCTTT. This encodes CASSRNDDTEAFF.

V and J are TRBV7-9 and TRBJ2-7, with 13 bases lining up with TRBD2. V lost 5 bases to trimming and J lost 6 bases; unmatched junction nucleotides: 10. Per germline, CDR1 SEHNR and CDR2 FQNEAQ (reference sequence). The CDR3 extends over 16 amino acids. CDR3 sequence (DNA): TGTGCCAGCAGCCCTCTAGGGACTAGCGGGGCCGTCGAGCAGTACGTC. This codes for CASSPLGTSGAVEQYV.

The chain links TRBV2 to TRBJ2-5; D remains ambiguous. The CDR3 spans 11 residues. The germline V and J ends were trimmed by 10 bases and 3 bases, with 9 bases remaining between them. Germline loops: CDR1 SNHLY, CDR2 FYNNEI. The chain's CDR3 is CATQQEETQYF. In DNA, the CDR3 is TGTGCCACCCAGCAGGAAGAGACCCAGTACTTC.

This clonotype appeared a few times. The chain has TRBV24-1 and TRBJ2-5; D might be TRBD2 (7 bases). Germline CDR1 is KGHDR and CDR2 is SFDVKD. Trimming took 11 bases from V and 3 from J, leaving 21 bases between them. This CDR3 is built from 15 residues. Here the CDR3 DNA reads TGTGCCATAGGGGGGGCACGGAACGCCGAAGAGACCCAGTACTTC. It translates to CAIGGARNAEETQYF.

The chain links TRBV5-1 to TRBJ2-1; TRBD2 matches 7 bases. The V gene's germline CDR1 is SGHRS and CDR2 YFSETQ. The length of the CDR3 is 17 residues. Germline trimming cut 2 bases from V and 8 bases from J; bases unmatched to any gene: 16. CDR3 residues: CASSLGSGALFFDEQFF. In nucleotides, the CDR3 is TGCGCCAGCAGCTTAGGAAGCGGGGCCTTATTTTTTGATGAGCAGTTCTTC.

This clonotype was observed once. This sequence joins TRBV4-3 and TRBJ1-3; the match to TRBD1 covers 8 bases. V was clipped by 0 bases and J by 2 bases; unmatched bases: 3. This CDR3 is 16 amino acids long. CDR1 is LGHNA and CDR2 is YSLEER in the germline V gene. CDR3 sequence (DNA): TGCGCCAGCAGCCAAGACCACAGGGGGGCTGGAAACACCATATATTTT. Its protein product is CASSQDHRGAGNTIYF.

The V call is TRBV6-2 or TRBV6-3, the J call TRBJ2-7; maybe TRBD1 (8 bases). This CDR3 contains 14 residues. The germline V and J ends were trimmed by 7 bases and 4 bases, with 17 bases remaining between them. Looked up from germline, CDR1 is MNHEY and CDR2 is SVGEGT. The CDR3 bases are TGTGCCAGCACCCCGGACAGGGAGGGATACGAGCAGTACGTC. It encodes CASTPDREGYEQYV.

This clonotype was found a few times. This chain connects TRBV7-3 to TRBJ2-3; 8 bases align to TRBD2. CDR1 is SGHTA and CDR2 is FQGTGA in the germline V gene. Trimming took 5 bases from V and 2 from J; bases not matched to a gene: 9. The CDR3 has 16 amino acids. The CDR3 region is CASSPIAGQTTDTQYF. CDR3 coding DNA: TGTGCCAGCAGCCCAATAGCGGGGCAAACCACAGATACGCAGTATTTT.

This clonotype has just a few counts. This sequence joins TRBV18 and TRBJ2-7; 7 nucleotides align to TRBD1. Per germline, CDR1 KGHSH and CDR2 LQKENI. The CDR3 totals 14 residues. V was clipped by 5 bases and J by 6 bases; unmatched bases: 10. CDR3 DNA sequence: TGTGCCAGCTCAGCAGGGGGAAAAGCCGCCGAGCAGTACGTC. Amino acids: CASSAGGKAAEQYV.

This clonotype was seen more than once but under ten times. J is TRBJ2-5 and V is TRBV10-2; 11 bases map to TRBD1. V shed 6 bases, J shed 5 bases, and the junction held 11 bases outside the gene matches. Germline V lookup: CDR1 WSHSY, CDR2 SAAADI. The CDR3 has 16 amino acids. The CDR3 here is CASSGWTGGLGETQYF. In DNA, the CDR3 is TGCGCCAGCAGCGGATGGACAGGGGGCCTGGGGGAGACCCAGTACTTC.

V and J are TRBV10-3 and TRBJ2-3, with D possibly TRBD1 on 5 matching bases. Per germline, CDR1 ENHRY and CDR2 SYGVKD. The CDR3 totals 15 residues. Trimming removed 3 bases at V and 2 bases at J, with 12 bases between. The DNA of the CDR3 is TGTGCCATCAGTGACAGGGCGAGACTCACAGATACGCAGTATTTT. This codes for CAISDRARLTDTQYF.

This clonotype was seen more than once but under ten times. The chain links TRBV15 to TRBJ2-7; the D gene is possibly TRBD2 (5 bases). Trimming took 5 bases from V and 4 from J, leaving 18 bases between them. CDR3 size: 15 residues. CDR1 is LNHNV and CDR2 is YYDKDF in the germline V gene (reference sequence). CDR3 DNA sequence: TGTGCCACCAGCCCAGCGAAAGGGAGTGTTTACGAGCAGTACGTC. This gives the protein CATSPAKGSVYEQYV.

This sequence joins TRBV6-6 and TRBJ1-5; a weak D match, TRBD1 (5 bases). The germline CDR1 and CDR2 sequences are MNHNY and SVGAGI (reference sequence). V lost 4 bases, J lost 0 bases, and 13 bases lay in between. This CDR3 contains 16 residues. CDR3 residues: CASSSGSRDSNQPQHF. CDR3 DNA sequence: TGTGCCAGCAGTTCAGGGTCAAGGGATAGCAATCAGCCCCAGCATTTT.

A few counts support this clonotype. The V call is TRBV30, the J call TRBJ2-7; 8 nucleotides align to TRBD1. There are 14 residues in the CDR3. Germline V CDR1 and CDR2: GTSNPN, SVGIG (reference sequence). The CDR3 coding sequence is TGTGCGTATCTTGGACAGGGAAGCCTCTACGAGCAGTACTTC. It codes for CAYLGQGSLYEQYF. The full variable domain, its missing parts supplied by reference TRBV30 and TRBJ2-7, is SQTIHQWPATLVQPVGSPLSLECTVEGTSNPNLYWYRQAAGRGLQLLFYSVGIGQISSEVPQNLSASRPQDRQFILSSKKLLLSDSGFYLCAYLGQGSLYEQYFGPGTRLTVT.

V gene TRBV20-1 combines with J gene TRBJ2-7, with TRBD2 matching over 7 bases. This CDR3 comprises 13 residues. Germline V gene data show CDR1 as DFQATT and CDR2 as SNEGSKA (reference sequence). DNA for the CDR3: TGCAGACGTCAGGGACTAAGCTCCTACGAGCAGTACGTC. Its translation is CRRQGLSSYEQYV.